The next 30 T cell receptor beta chains were all read from a single sample in a study of blood T cell repertoires in COVID-19. Some clones are missing from TCRdb's copy, which holds only in-frame ones; the method was immunoSEQ multiplex PCR. Altogether fewer than 300,000 clones are present, more than 80% being singletons, with the ten largest covering over 5.5%. Material: peripheral blood. These receptors came from a woman in her 50s with COVID-19, enrolled during active disease.

This chain connects TRBV7-8 to TRBJ2-1, with D maybe TRBD2 (5 bases). V was shortened by 2 bases and J by 0 bases, with 11 bases between the two germline ends. This CDR3 is 16 amino acids long. Germline V gene lookup returns CDR1 SGHVS and CDR2 FQNEAQ. The CDR3 DNA reads TGTGCCAGCAGCTTAACGCCCCGGGGCTCCTACAATGAGCAGTTCTTC. Amino acids: CASSLTPRGSYNEQFF.

The CDR3 region is CASSLNRGNTIYF. The CDR3 nucleotides read TGTGCCAGCAGCTTAAACAGGGGAAACACCATATATTTT. The rearrangement uses TRBV7-2 and TRBJ1-3; D perhaps matches TRBD1 (5 bases). Germline CDR1 is SGHTA and CDR2 is FQGNSA. V lost 2 bases and J 4 bases, leaving 6 bases between the germline ends. CDR3 length equals 13 residues. Full variable domain (rest looked up from reference TRBV7-2 and TRBJ1-3): GAGVSQSPSNKVTEKGKDVELRCDPISGHTALYWYRQSLGQGLEFLIYFQGNSAPDKSGLPSDRFSAERTGGSVSTLTIQRTQQEDSAVYLCASSLNRGNTIYFGEGSWLTVV.

This clone was counted once. This rearrangement joins TRBV7-9 to TRBJ2-3; TRBD1 is a possible D gene (6 bases). Germline V gives CDR1 SEHNR, CDR2 FQNEAQ (reference sequence). V lost 4 bases to trimming and J lost 2 bases, with 13 bases between them. The CDR3 extends over 15 amino acids. The CDR3 DNA reads TGTGCCAGCAGCTACCAAAGGACAGACACAGATACGCAGTATTTT. It is translated as CASSYQRTDTDTQYF.

The V call is TRBV10-3, the J call TRBJ1-5; 8 positions match TRBD1. This CDR3 region has 15 residues. Germline loops: CDR1 ENHRY, CDR2 SYGVKD. After removal of 6 bases from V and 0 bases from J, the junction contained 4 bases not matched to a gene. The chain's CDR3 is CAISQDRVSNQPQHF. Here the CDR3 DNA reads TGTGCCATCAGCCAGGACAGGGTTAGCAATCAGCCCCAGCATTTT.

The V gene is TRBV19, the J gene TRBJ2-1, with 9 bases matching TRBD2. Germline lookup yields CDR1 LNHDA and CDR2 SQIVND (reference sequence). The CDR3 runs 13 residues. V dropped 10 bases and J dropped 2; count of bases not matched to a gene: 3. The CDR3 nucleotides are TGTGCCACCCTAGCGGGACCCTACAATGAGCAGTTCTTC. Residues: CATLAGPYNEQFF.

The chain is built from TRBV30 and TRBJ1-1; TRBD1 agrees at 7 bases. Per the germline V gene, CDR1 is GTSNPN and CDR2 is SVGIG (reference sequence). Trimming took 2 bases from V and 1 from J; bases not matched to a gene: 7. The CDR3 totals 15 residues. The CDR3 nucleotides are TGTGCCTGGAGTCCCGACAGGGCTCGGAACACTGAAGCTTTCTTT. It is translated as CAWSPDRARNTEAFF. The full variable domain, its missing parts supplied by reference TRBV30 and TRBJ1-1, is SQTIHQWPATLVQPVGSPLSLECTVEGTSNPNLYWYRQAAGRGLQLLFYSVGIGQISSEVPQNLSASRPQDRQFILSSKKLLLSDSGFYLCAWSPDRARNTEAFFGQGTRLTVV.

Of note for this clone: Other DNA sequences in this sample translate to the same CDR3. The chain combines TRBV27 with TRBJ2-1, with 13 positions matching TRBD2. CDR1 is MNHEY and CDR2 is SMNVEV in the germline V gene (reference sequence). This CDR3 has 14 residues. Unmatched junction bases numbered 1, after V lost 6 bases and J lost 5 bases. Written as DNA, the CDR3 is TGTGCCAGCAGGGGGACTAGCGGGAACAATGAGCAGTTCTTC. It translates to CASRGTSGNNEQFF.

V gene TRBV18 combines with J gene TRBJ2-7; 8 bases are a match to TRBD2. The CDR3 has 15 amino acids. The germline gives CDR1 KGHSH, CDR2 LQKENI. V shed 3 bases, J shed 7 bases, and the junction held 11 bases outside the gene matches. The DNA of the CDR3 is TGTGCCAGCTCACCCTCACTAGCGGAACTGGGGGAGCAGTACTTC. As protein: CASSPSLAELGEQYF.

The chain employs TRBV19 and TRBJ2-1, with 8 positions matching TRBD1. Germline V gene sequence: CDR1 LNHDA, CDR2 SQIVND (reference sequence). The CDR3 runs 13 residues. V lost 10 bases and J lost 6; bases outside the gene matches: 8. CDR3 sequence reads: CAIRPDRGNEQFF. As DNA, the CDR3 is TGTGCCATACGACCCGACAGGGGCAATGAGCAGTTCTTC. The complete variable domain, with remaining parts taken from reference TRBV19 and TRBJ2-1, reads DGGITQSPKYLFRKEGQNVTLSCEQNLNHDAMYWYRQDPGQGLRLIYYSQIVNDFQKGDIAEGYSVSREKKESFPLTVTSAQKNPTAFYLCAIRPDRGNEQFFGPGTRLTVL.

V and J are TRBV14 and TRBJ2-1, with D perhaps matching TRBD2 (5 bases). Germline V lookup: CDR1 SGHDN, CDR2 FVKESK. CDR3 size: 14 residues. V lost 6 bases and J 7 bases, leaving 16 bases between the germline ends. CDR3 sequence: CASSWAGRINEQFF. The CDR3 DNA is TGTGCCAGCAGTTGGGCGGGTCGAATAAATGAGCAGTTCTTC.

The rearrangement links TRBV19 to TRBJ1-2, with D maybe TRBD1 (6 bases). CDR3 length equals 14 residues. Trimming removed 0 bases from V and 8 bases from J, with 13 bases in between. The V gene's germline CDR1 is LNHDA and CDR2 SQIVND (reference sequence). The CDR3 DNA follows: TGTGCCAGTAGTATAGAAGGGGGGGCGCGGGGCTACACCTTC. Protein product: CASSIEGGARGYTF. The full variable domain, rest sourced from reference TRBV19 and TRBJ1-2, is DGGITQSPKYLFRKEGQNVTLSCEQNLNHDAMYWYRQDPGQGLRLIYYSQIVNDFQKGDIAEGYSVSREKKESFPLTVTSAQKNPTAFYLCASSIEGGARGYTFGSGTRLTVV.

V gene TRBV6-6 combines with J gene TRBJ1-1, with 7 bases that match TRBD1. This CDR3 contains 15 residues. The V segment lost 5 bases and the J segment 9 bases; nucleotides outside the gene matches: 15. Per germline, CDR1 MNHNY and CDR2 SVGAGI (reference sequence). CDR3 DNA: TGTGCCAGCAGTGATGCCGGGACAGTTGCGATCCAAGCTTTCTTT. Protein: CASSDAGTVAIQAFF.

The chain links TRBV7-2 to TRBJ2-1; 8 bases are shared with TRBD2. J was trimmed by 3 bases and V by 6 bases; bases with no gene match: 10. The CDR3 runs 16 residues. Germline V gives CDR1 SGHTA, CDR2 FQGNSA. In nucleotides, the CDR3 is TGTGCCAGCAGAACACTAGCGGACGGCCACTACAATGAGCAGTTCTTC. It codes for CASRTLADGHYNEQFF.

The V and J genes are TRBV12-3 or TRBV12-4 and TRBJ1-1, with D unclear. Between the trimmed V and J ends, which lost 1 base and 1 base, there was a span of 4 bases. This CDR3 region has 13 residues. The CDR3 here is CASSLGGNTEAFF. The CDR3 bases are TGTGCCAGCAGTTTAGGAGGGAACACTGAAGCTTTCTTT.

The J gene is TRBJ1-2, the V gene TRBV18; 7 bases line up with TRBD1. Germline V gene lookup returns CDR1 KGHSH and CDR2 LQKENI. V shed 2 bases, J shed 4 bases, and the junction held 10 bases outside the gene matches. The CDR3 sequence is 16 residues long. The DNA of the CDR3 is TGTGCCAGCTCACCAACGGAGGGGGCGCGGGTCTATGGCTACACCTTC. Translated: CASSPTEGARVYGYTF.

The chain employs TRBV18 and TRBJ2-2; TRBD1 matches at 8 bases. The trim removed 2 bases at V and 4 bases at J, leaving 12 bases unmatched. The CDR3 is 18 residues long. CDR1 is KGHSH and CDR2 is LQKENI in the germline V gene. CDR3 bases: TGTGCCAGCTCACCAACCCACCAGGGGGCCACGGGCACCGGGGAGCTGTTTTTT. Protein product: CASSPTHQGATGTGELFF. Combining the CDR3 with reference TRBV18 and TRBJ2-2 gives the whole variable domain NAGVMQNPRHLVRRRGQEARLRCSPMKGHSHVYWYRQLPEEGLKFMVYLQKENIIDESGMPKERFSAEFPKEGPSILRIQQVVRGDSAAYFCASSPTHQGATGTGELFFGEGSRLTVL.

The rearrangement joins TRBV27 to TRBJ2-7; 7 nucleotides agree with TRBD1. CDR3 size: 15 residues. V lost 6 bases to trimming and J lost 3 bases; unmatched junction nucleotides: 11. Germline loops: CDR1 MNHEY, CDR2 SMNVEV (reference sequence). The CDR3 region is CASRSDRLQFYEQYF. The CDR3 DNA reads as TGTGCCAGCAGATCGGACAGGTTACAATTCTACGAGCAGTACTTC.

The chain couples TRBV18 to TRBJ1-4, with TRBD1 matching over 8 bases. The CDR3 contains 15 residues. CDR1 and CDR2 from the germline V gene are KGHSH and LQKENI. Trimming at V came to 3 bases and at J to 3 bases, leaving 3 bases not matched to a gene. The CDR3 here is CASSPWTGSNEKLFF. The CDR3 nucleotides are TGTGCCAGCTCACCCTGGACAGGGTCTAATGAAAAACTGTTTTTT. Filled out from reference TRBV18 and TRBJ1-4, the complete variable domain reads NAGVMQNPRHLVRRRGQEARLRCSPMKGHSHVYWYRQLPEEGLKFMVYLQKENIIDESGMPKERFSAEFPKEGPSILRIQQVVRGDSAAYFCASSPWTGSNEKLFFGSGTQLSVL.

The chain has TRBV5-4 and TRBJ1-2, with TRBD1 identical over 9 bases. CDR1 is SGHNT, CDR2 YYREEE, per germline (reference sequence). V was pared by 0 bases and J by 8 bases, with 8 bases of the junction left unmatched. The CDR3 is 15 residues long. The CDR3 sequence is CASSLDGQGIKGYTF. CDR3 DNA sequence: TGTGCCAGCAGCTTGGACGGACAGGGGATTAAGGGCTACACCTTC.

This clone was counted a single time. The V gene is TRBV24-1, the J gene TRBJ1-2, with 7 bases matching TRBD1. V gave up 2 bases and J gave up 8 bases; unmatched junction bases: 7. The CDR3 has 14 residues. CDR1 and CDR2 from the germline V gene are KGHDR and SFDVKD. CDR3 amino acids: CATSDSDRVKGYTF. The DNA for the CDR3 is TGTGCCACCAGTGATTCCGACAGGGTAAAGGGCTACACCTTC.

The rearrangement uses TRBV6-2 or TRBV6-3 and TRBJ1-3; no clear D gene. V lost 2 bases and J lost 2, with 13 bases in between. Germline V gives CDR1 MNHEY, CDR2 SVGEGT. CDR3 length equals 16 residues. In DNA form, the CDR3 reads TGTGCCAGCAGTTACATCGACAAAAGGACTGGAAACACCATATATTTT. Amino acid sequence: CASSYIDKRTGNTIYF.

This chain connects TRBV7-2 to TRBJ2-3; a possible D gene is TRBD1 (6 bases). The CDR3 length is 13 residues. V lost 5 bases to trimming and J lost 3 bases, with 9 bases between them. Germline assignment: CDR1 SGHTA and CDR2 FQGNSA. DNA for the CDR3: TGTGCCAGCAGCACGGACAGAACAGATACGCAGTATTTT. Translated: CASSTDRTDTQYF.

The sample holds one count of this clone. This chain joins TRBV23-1 and TRBJ2-5, with a tentative D call TRBD1 (7 bases). TRBV23-1 is sorted into the ORF group, with uncertain function. Trimming took off 4 bases at V and 3 bases at J, with 18 bases between the two ends. This CDR3 is built from 16 residues. The CDR3 loop reads CASSLPLQGRKETQYF. CDR3 coding DNA: TGCGCCAGCAGTCTGCCTCTACAGGGGAGGAAAGAGACCCAGTACTTC.

This CDR3 reads CASSYGVIAGGRRDEQFF. CDR3 sequence (DNA): TGTGCCAGCAGCTACGGGGTAATAGCGGGAGGGCGCCGGGATGAGCAGTTCTTC. The chain joins TRBV13 to TRBJ2-1; TRBD2 matches at 11 bases. V lost 4 bases to trimming and J lost 8 bases; unmatched junction nucleotides: 16. The CDR3 totals 18 residues. Germline CDR1 reads PRHDT; CDR2 reads FYEKMQ (reference sequence).

This clone was detected a few times. The gene calls are TRBV7-9 and TRBJ1-2; TRBD1 aligns across 9 bases. The V and J ends lost 5 bases and 7 bases, in that order; junction bases with no gene match: 2. Germline V CDR1 and CDR2: SEHNR, FQNEAQ (reference sequence). CDR3 length: 12 amino acids. CDR3 residues: CASSGTGTGYTF. Written as DNA, the CDR3 is TGTGCCAGCAGCGGGACAGGGACTGGCTACACCTTC.

This clone has only one observation. DNA of the CDR3: TGTGCCAGCAGCGGCCGTTCACCCCTCCACTTT. It translates to CASSGRSPLHF. The chain joins TRBV5-8 to TRBJ1-6; D uncertain. Germline V CDR1 and CDR2: SGHTS, YDEGEE. V was shortened by 4 bases and J by 9 bases, with 5 bases between the two germline ends. The CDR3 has 11 residues. Full variable domain (rest looked up from reference TRBV5-8 and TRBJ1-6): EAGVTQSPTHLIKTRGQQATLRCSPISGHTSVYWYQQALGLGLQFLLWYDEGEERNRGNFPPRFSGRQFPNYSSELNVNALELEDSALYLCASSGRSPLHFGNGTRLTVT.

The chain uses TRBV5-1 and TRBJ2-1, with 7 positions matching TRBD2. V shed 2 bases, J shed 7 bases, and the junction held 12 bases outside the gene matches. The CDR3 runs 16 residues. The germline V gene has CDR1 SGHRS and CDR2 YFSETQ. CDR3 DNA: TGCGCCAGCAGCTTTTGGGCTAGCGGTGACATTAATGAGCAGTTCTTC. Translating it yields CASSFWASGDINEQFF. Drawing the rest from reference TRBV5-1 and TRBJ2-1, the complete variable domain is KAGVTQTPRYLIKTRGQQVTLSCSPISGHRSVSWYQQTPGQGLQFLFEYFSETQRNKGNFPGRFSGRQFSNSRSEMNVSTLELGDSALYLCASSFWASGDINEQFFGPGTRLTVL.

The V gene is TRBV5-1, the J gene TRBJ1-3; no clear D. CDR1 and CDR2 from the germline V gene are SGHRS and YFSETQ. This CDR3 has 17 amino acids. Trimming pared 0 bases from V and 0 bases from J, leaving 13 bases between. CDR3 coding DNA: TGCGCCAGCAGCTTGGTGGGCTCTACCAGCTCTGGAAACACCATATATTTT. Translating it yields CASSLVGSTSSGNTIYF.

The chain is built from TRBV10-3 and TRBJ2-7; D is possibly TRBD2 (5 bases). The CDR3 is 16 residues long. Germline CDR1 is ENHRY and CDR2 is SYGVKD. V was pared by 8 bases and J by 0 bases, with 20 bases between. The CDR3 loop is CAIAPLDGGLSYEQYF. The CDR3 DNA reads as TGTGCCATCGCCCCCCTTGACGGCGGGCTCTCCTACGAGCAGTACTTC.

The V gene is TRBV19, the J gene TRBJ2-7; the match to TRBD1 covers 8 bases. J was trimmed by 6 bases and V by 8 bases; bases with no gene match: 12. Looked up from germline, CDR1 is LNHDA and CDR2 is SQIVND (reference sequence). CDR3 length equals 14 residues. CDR3: CASAQTGAIGEQYF. Here the CDR3 DNA reads TGTGCCAGTGCTCAGACAGGGGCGATCGGCGAGCAGTACTTC.